A single sample gave rise to the 17 T cell receptor beta chains below, sequenced in a study of vaccination and CD4 T cells after COVID-19. Sequence data for DNA of cultured CD4+ T cells were generated by the Oncomine TCR Beta short-read assay. TCRdb independently ran MiXCR on the PCR reads; one entry per CDR3 protein. The table shows about 20,000 distinct CDR3 sequences, with 40% to 50% occurring only once. Sample treatment: approximately 9-day PBMC culture with coronavirus spike peptide pools or control peptides (ViraFEST assay). Antigens for these TCRs are unknown. The sample taken for sequencing was CD4+ T cells from blood, cultured in vitro. These receptors were obtained from a human donor who had recovered from COVID-19.

This clonotype was seen more than once but under ten times. This chain uses TRBV5-1 with TRBJ1-1; TRBD1 aligns across 10 bases. CDR3 size: 17 residues. The germline gives CDR1 SGHRS, CDR2 YFSETQ. Trimming removed 0 bases from V and 0 bases from J; junction bases left unmatched: 5. CDR3 DNA: TGCGCCAGCAGCTTGGCCGGGACAGGGGAGATGAACACTGAAGCTTTCTTT. The encoded protein is CASSLAGTGEMNTEAFF.

The rearrangement joins TRBV10-3 to TRBJ1-5, with D possibly TRBD1 on 5 matching bases. Germline V gene data show CDR1 as ENHRY and CDR2 as SYGVKD. V lost 3 bases and J 6 bases, leaving 15 bases between the germline ends. There are 15 residues in the CDR3. The CDR3 loop is CAISDSGRGVQPQHF. CDR3 sequence (DNA): TGTGCCATCAGTGACTCAGGGCGAGGGGTTCAGCCCCAGCATTTT.

This sequence joins TRBV7-8 and TRBJ2-5; D call uncertain. Trimming stripped 2 bases from V and 5 bases from J, with 15 bases between. The CDR3 runs to 15 residues. Germline V lookup: CDR1 SGHVS, CDR2 FQNEAQ. The CDR3 loop is CASSLRWPPGETQYF. Here the CDR3 DNA reads TGTGCCAGCAGCTTACGCTGGCCGCCTGGGGAGACCCAGTACTTC.

The V gene is TRBV10-1, the J gene TRBJ2-5; 7 nucleotides align to TRBD1. CDR3 length: 12 residues. Germline V gene lookup returns CDR1 WNHNN and CDR2 SYGVQD (reference sequence). V lost 8 bases and J lost 2; bases outside the gene matches: 2. Here the CDR3 DNA reads TGCGCCAGCCACAGGGGTCAAGAGACCCAGTACTTC. The encoded protein is CASHRGQETQYF.

This clonotype was observed a handful of times. The chain is built from TRBV7-8 and TRBJ2-5; TRBD2 aligns across 7 bases. Germline trimming cut 1 base from V and 1 base from J; bases unmatched to any gene: 9. Germline V gene sequence: CDR1 SGHVS, CDR2 FQNEAQ. CDR3 length: 17 amino acids. CDR3 coding DNA: TGTGCCAGCAGCTTAGGAGGACTAGTCGGGGCCCAAGAGACCCAGTACTTC. It is translated as CASSLGGLVGAQETQYF.

The gene calls are TRBV9 and TRBJ2-5; D is perhaps TRBD2 (6 bases). Germline V CDR1 and CDR2: SGDLS, YYNGEE. V was trimmed by 3 bases and J by 5 bases, leaving 20 bases between them. The CDR3 has 16 residues. The CDR3 nucleotides read TGTGCCAGCAGCGAGGGACCAACCGGGGGATACGAGACCCAGTACTTC. It yields the protein CASSEGPTGGYETQYF.

The J gene is TRBJ1-1, the V gene TRBV6-1, with 7 nucleotides matching TRBD1. Trimming cost V 5 bases and J 6 bases; bases outside gene matches: 9. Germline CDR1 and CDR2: MNHNS and SASEGT. The CDR3 runs to 14 residues. For the CDR3, the DNA is TGTGCCAGCAGTCCACAGGGGCGGCCCCCTGAAGCTTTCTTT. This sequence encodes CASSPQGRPPEAFF.

The rearrangement joins TRBV6-1 to TRBJ1-1; TRBD1 aligns across 9 bases. The CDR3 covers 14 residues. Germline CDR1 and CDR2: MNHNS and SASEGT. The ends lost 4 bases at V and 11 bases at J; junction bases unmatched: 11. This chain's CDR3 is CASSVTGTGSRAFF. The CDR3, as DNA: TGTGCCAGCAGTGTAACCGGGACAGGGTCTCGGGCTTTCTTT.

This clonotype appeared a single time. This chain joins TRBV7-8 and TRBJ1-1; weak D call: TRBD1 (6 bases). The CDR3 loop spans 15 amino acids. V was shortened by 6 bases and J by 1 base, with 15 bases between the two germline ends. The germline CDR1 and CDR2 sequences are SGHVS and FQNEAQ. The CDR3 here is CASRNIPGENTEAFF. The CDR3 DNA reads as TGTGCCAGCAGAAACATACCAGGGGAGAACACTGAAGCTTTCTTT.

The J gene is TRBJ1-2, the V gene TRBV29-1, with TRBD1 as a possible D gene (6 bases). The CDR3 has 12 amino acids. The V and J ends lost 4 bases and 6 bases respectively, with 12 bases between them. Germline V CDR1 and CDR2: SQVTM, ANQGSEA. CDR3 region: CSVVSQGDGYTF. CDR3 nucleotide sequence: TGCAGCGTTGTGTCACAGGGAGATGGCTACACCTTC.

The V and J genes are TRBV10-3 and TRBJ1-2; TRBD1 matches 7 bases. Germline-derived CDR1 and CDR2 are ENHRY and SYGVKD. The V and J ends lost 2 bases and 6 bases, in that order; junction bases with no gene match: 9. The CDR3 has 15 residues. The CDR3 bases are TGTGCCATCAGTGAGGCATACCTGACAGGGAATGGCTACACCTTC. Its protein is CAISEAYLTGNGYTF.

This clonotype occurred a few times. The chain combines TRBV6-5 with TRBJ1-6, with 11 bases matching TRBD1. This CDR3 has 17 amino acids. Germline loops: CDR1 MNHEY, CDR2 SVGAGI. V shed 0 bases and J 7 bases; nucleotides not matched to a gene: 5. Written as DNA, the CDR3 is TGTGCCAGCAGTTACTCTGGACAGGGGGCTTGGAATTCACCCCTCCACTTT. It is translated as CASSYSGQGAWNSPLHF.

This chain joins TRBV7-6 and TRBJ2-3; D possibly corresponds to TRBD1 (5 bases). V was cut by 5 bases and J by 0 bases, with 12 bases left in between. The germline V gene has CDR1 SGHVS and CDR2 FNYEAQ. The CDR3 is made up of 15 amino acids. CDR3 protein: CASSARQFSTDTQYF. The DNA for the CDR3 is TGTGCCAGCAGCGCCCGACAGTTTAGCACAGATACGCAGTATTTT.

The V gene is TRBV12-3 or TRBV12-4, the J gene TRBJ1-3, with unresolved D. Trimming took 6 bases from V and 4 from J, leaving 10 bases between them. The CDR3 totals 13 residues. This CDR3 reads CASSPTTGNTIYF. The CDR3 DNA follows: TGTGCCAGCAGCCCAACTACGGGAAACACCATATATTTT.

This clonotype has only a few counts. The chain links TRBV6-1 to TRBJ1-1, with 8 nucleotides matching TRBD1. The CDR3 sequence is 16 residues long. Trimming took 5 bases from V and 1 from J; bases not matched to a gene: 9. Germline loops: CDR1 MNHNS, CDR2 SASEGT. CDR3 in amino acids: CASSITSGGQNTEAFF. The CDR3 nucleotides read TGTGCCAGCAGTATCACTTCAGGGGGCCAGAACACTGAAGCTTTCTTT.

This chain connects TRBV6-5 to TRBJ2-7, with D perhaps matching TRBD1 (5 bases). There are 14 residues in the CDR3. V dropped 0 bases and J dropped 5 bases, with 11 bases sitting between them. In germline, CDR1 is MNHEY, CDR2 SVGAGI. CDR3 bases: TGTGCCAGCAGTTACTCCCATGGGGCGAACGAGCAGTACTTC. Residues: CASSYSHGANEQYF.

This chain uses TRBV18 with TRBJ2-5, with D maybe TRBD2 (6 bases). This CDR3 spans 14 amino acids. Trimming shortened V by 6 bases and J by 2 bases, and 13 bases separated the two germline ends. CDR1 is KGHSH, CDR2 LQKENI, per germline. CDR3 amino acids: CASSSGVGQETQYF. The CDR3 DNA follows: TGTGCCAGCTCGTCGGGGGTTGGGCAAGAGACCCAGTACTTC.